Here is one T cell receptor (beta chain) with its context. This clonotype has a handful of counts. Its antigen target is currently unknown. Qualities for individual bases were not recorded, and no much larger clone is one base off. This record comes from a study of human T cells and chemical hapten exposure (dated by TCRdb to about 2021). Some background on the complete study: For sensitization, 2% DPC in acetone was applied to a 2 cm by 2 cm area of upper inner arm skin. Throughout the study period of 20 to 25 weeks, patients also received therapeutic DPC doses to the scalp every week. Patch tests used Finn chambers with 0.01% DPC on the upper back, scored after 6 days by International Contact Dermatitis Research Group standards. Alopecia areata with under or over 50% scalp involvement, alopecia totalis and alopecia universalis were represented in the patient cohort, which was mostly female. Libraries were combined into a pool for sequencing, and differences in TCR yield between samples came mainly from small differences in library volumes within the pool. In alopecia patients, the study followed how the peripheral blood TCR repertoire changed in vivo over primary and secondary sensitization to diphenylcyclopropenone (DPC), a hapten. Patient blood was sampled pre-sensitization (week 0) and at 2, 6 and about 24 weeks after DPC sensitization. Around 29 alopecia patients provided blood for TCR sequencing at one to four time points (pre-sensitization, 2, 6 and 24 weeks). Overall results and qualifications from the work: The number of PT1 expanded TCRs positively correlated with patch test score, significant at thresholds 8, 16 and 32 but not 4. The number of TCRs above 1 in 1000 frequency did not change with DPC sensitization; there was no evidence of global repertoire structure alterations. Repeated subsampling changed both the strength of the expansion versus patch-test correlation and the threshold at which that correlation became significant. Significantly more large CDR3 similarity clusters were formed by expanded TCRs than by pre-sensitization or healthy control sets, consistent with antigen-driven responses. Because all patients had alopecia, a presumed autoimmune disease, the immune response of the patients might differ from that of healthy individuals.

Library preparation used RACE. Reads for this sample came from a NextSeq 500. Library preparation attached unique molecular identifiers to individual cDNA molecules for quantitative, reproducible TCR counting. For every blood RNA sample, sequencing covered both the TCR alpha and TCR beta chains. The published analysis was carried out like this. The median number of TCRs per sample was over 85,000, ranging from roughly 23,224 to 700,000. V, J and CDR3 annotation of the TCR reads was performed with the Decombinator software suite. For the PS versus PT1 abundance plots, all samples were subsampled to the same number of TCRs (28,000). TCRs were defined as expanded if absent before sensitization and observed at least eight times at the 2-week time point. TCRdb's own reprocessing of the public reads used fastp at Q25 and MiXCR and kept productive beta chains. Duplicate CDR3 protein sequences are folded into a single record with the most common DNA and genes. TCRdb, not the original authors, processed these V and J calls. The sample yields hundreds of thousands of distinct CDR3 sequences; around 6% were counted once. About 5.6% of the sample belongs to the ten largest clones.

After removal of 5 bases from V and 0 bases from J, the junction retains 4 bases not matched to a gene. From cysteine to phenylalanine, the CDR3 is 15 amino acids long. Only the CDR3 DNA is retained, 45 bases long and in frame from the first base. Via the germline V gene (reference sequence), CDR1 is SEHNR and CDR2 FQNEAQ. In light of the paper, this sample's time point label describes: patch test 2, 6 weeks after DPC sensitization. In the paper's terms, the treatment or condition label means: therapeutic diphenylcyclopropenone sensitization with weekly scalp DPC. At each patch-test visit, blood was drawn before the patch test was applied. Patients were considered eligible if aged 18 to 70, diagnosed with alopecia and deemed suitable for DPC therapy, and patients were excluded if pregnant. Total RNA was extracted from unfractionated whole blood collected in Tempus Blood RNA tubes.

The sample consisted of whole blood, taken in connection with sensitization to the hapten diphenylcyclopropenone (DPC). In this chain, TRBV7-9 is recombined with TRBJ2-1; the central 7 bases match TRBD2. The receptor's source is a woman under 30 with alopecia areata. Some clones in this sample may be carry-over from other donors' samples. The DNA sequence is given as TGTGCCAGCAGCCGGGGGGAAAGCTCCTACAATGAGCAGTTCTTC. It specifies CASSRGESSYNEQFF.